This TCR beta chain comes out of a study of blood T cell repertoires in COVID-19. Study context: Both acute and convalescent COVID-19 samples were obtained from the United States, Italy and Spain. In each case, the material was cDNA or gDNA derived from T cells, B-cell-depleted T cells, or PBMCs.

This clone was detected only a few times. The authors' processing: For nucleated cells, counts were estimated from reference gene primer amplification. TCRdb's copy holds only in-frame clones and misses some; the assay was immunoSEQ multiplex PCR. The D gene and trimming were derived from the DNA, and the V and J assignments and clone size from that table. The sample yields 140,000 or so clones, about 79% seen once. CDR1 is LGHNA, CDR2 YSLEER, per germline. This CDR3 contains 18 residues. V lost 1 base to trimming and J lost 0 bases; unmatched junction nucleotides: 9. The chain combines TRBV4-3 with TRBJ2-5, with 9 nucleotides matching TRBD2. The receptor was isolated from a man aged 60 to 75 with active or convalescent COVID-19. What was sequenced was peripheral blood. The CDR3 DNA is TGCGCCAGCAGCCAAGGCCCGTCACTAGCGGGCCACCAAGAGACCCAGTACTTC. Protein sequence: CASSQGPSLAGHQETQYF.